These 31 T cell receptor beta chains originate from one sample sequenced in a study of T-cell memory formation after mild COVID-19. Each CDR3 protein gets one entry after TCRdb re-called the 5' RACE reads with MiXCR. The sample has 150,000 to 200,000 distinct CDR3 sequences; around a third are singletons. The sequencing sample was made of PBMCs or a T cell subset sorted from them (not recorded which). These receptors all stem from an adult woman who had mild COVID-19 (a few samples of this study predate the infection). Cell type and time point are not known.

The rearrangement joins TRBV6-5 to TRBJ2-3; D remains unclear. CDR1 and CDR2 from the germline V gene are MNHEY and SVGAGI. This CDR3 is built from 11 residues. V was shortened by 10 bases and J by 6 bases, with 11 bases between the two germline ends. The CDR3 loop is CATSAADTQYF. The CDR3 DNA reads as TGTGCCACCTCCGCAGCGGATACGCAGTATTTT.

This clonotype was picked up a small number of times. The chain carries TRBV7-3 and TRBJ1-1, with D possibly matching TRBD1 (6 bases). The CDR3 length is 15 residues. V lost 5 bases and J lost 0, with 13 bases in between. In germline, CDR1 is SGHTA, CDR2 FQGTGA. CDR3 DNA: TGTGCCAGCAGCCCCATGGAGGGGGTGAACACTGAAGCTTTCTTT. Its protein product is CASSPMEGVNTEAFF.

This clonotype turned up a few times. The rearrangement joins TRBV11-2 to TRBJ2-4; D uncertain. Germline V gene sequence: CDR1 SGHAT, CDR2 FQNNGV. The CDR3 sequence is 14 residues long. V lost 2 bases, J lost 0 bases, and 5 bases lay in between. The CDR3 DNA follows: TGTGCCAGCAGCTTACGGATAGCCAAAAACATTCAGTACTTC. As protein: CASSLRIAKNIQYF.

A few counts support this clonotype. This sequence joins TRBV28 and TRBJ1-1, with 7 positions matching TRBD1. CDR1 is MDHEN and CDR2 is SYDVKM in the germline V gene. J lost 5 bases, V lost 6 bases, and 3 bases had no gene match. The CDR3 covers 12 residues. The CDR3 protein is CASRQGETEAFF. DNA for the CDR3: TGTGCCAGCAGGCAGGGGGAAACTGAAGCTTTCTTT.

This clonotype has a handful of counts. The chain uses TRBV6-5 and TRBJ2-3; 10 nucleotides match TRBD2. There are 13 residues in the CDR3. Germline V gives CDR1 MNHEY, CDR2 SVGAGI. Unmatched junction bases numbered 0, after V lost 6 bases and J lost 3 bases. The CDR3 spells CASRGLATDTQYF. The CDR3 DNA reads TGTGCCAGCAGGGGACTAGCGACAGATACGCAGTATTTT.

The V gene is TRBV7-2, the J gene TRBJ2-5; the D is unclear. Germline CDR1 and CDR2: SGHTA and FQGNSA. The CDR3 totals 14 residues. Trimming shortened V by 0 bases and J by 8 bases, and 13 bases separated the two germline ends. The CDR3 spells CASSLAPPKRTQYF. CDR3 nucleotide sequence: TGTGCCAGCAGCTTAGCTCCGCCCAAGAGAACCCAGTACTTC.

This clonotype has more than one count but fewer than ten. This chain connects TRBV6-6 to TRBJ2-3, with D perhaps given as TRBD1 or TRBD2 (5 bases each). The germline V and J ends were trimmed by 5 bases and 3 bases, with 12 bases remaining between them. The CDR3 has 14 residues. CDR1 is MNHNY, CDR2 SVGAGI, per germline (reference sequence). The CDR3 bases are TGTGCCAGCAGTACCCGGGACCGGACAGATACGCAGTATTTT. It encodes CASSTRDRTDTQYF.

CDR3 sequence (DNA): TGTGCCAGCAGTTTTGGGCGGGAGCAGTACTTC. Translated: CASSFGREQYF. The rearrangement links TRBV12-3 or TRBV12-4 to TRBJ2-7; D unresolved. CDR3 length: 11 amino acids. Trimming pared 3 bases from V and 7 bases from J, leaving 7 bases between.

This rearrangement joins TRBV7-9 to TRBJ2-2; 8 bases match TRBD1. This CDR3 comprises 16 residues. V lost 0 bases and J lost 1; bases outside the gene matches: 1. Per germline, CDR1 SEHNR and CDR2 FQNEAQ (reference sequence). CDR3 protein: CASSLAGTGNTGELFF. CDR3 in DNA: TGTGCCAGCAGCTTAGCCGGGACAGGGAACACCGGGGAGCTGTTTTTT.

This clonotype has just a few counts. The rearrangement uses TRBV6-1 and TRBJ1-5; D gene uncertain. V lost 6 bases, J lost 1 base, and 7 bases lay in between. Germline-derived CDR1 and CDR2 are MNHNS and SASEGT. This CDR3 is built from 13 residues. The CDR3 DNA reads TGTGCCAGCAGACCGGAAAGCAATCAGCCCCAGCATTTT. Translating gives CASRPESNQPQHF.

In DNA form, the CDR3 reads TGTGCCAGCAGCTTAGGCGGGACAGTAGGAGAGACCCAGTACTTC. Translation gives CASSLGGTVGETQYF. The rearrangement uses TRBV7-8 and TRBJ2-5, with D tentatively TRBD1 (7 bases). The germline V and J ends were trimmed by 1 base and 4 bases, with 13 bases remaining between them. The length of the CDR3 is 15 residues. The V gene's germline CDR1 is SGHVS and CDR2 FQNEAQ. Filled out from reference TRBV7-8 and TRBJ2-5, the complete variable domain reads GAGVSQSPRYKVAKRGQDVALRCDPISGHVSLFWYQQALGQGPEFLTYFQNEAQLDKSGLPSDRFFAERPEGSVSTLKIQRTQQEDSAVYLCASSLGGTVGETQYFGPGTRLLVL.

The V gene is TRBV5-1, the J gene TRBJ2-1; D not certain. CDR1 is SGHRS and CDR2 is YFSETQ in the germline V gene. V lost 0 bases to trimming and J lost 5 bases, with 9 bases between them. The CDR3 is 14 residues long. The CDR3 DNA reads as TGCGCCAGCAGCTTGGATGGCGGTAACAATGAGCAGTTCTTC. Translating it yields CASSLDGGNNEQFF.

The CDR3: CAVGQGAIQYF. The CDR3 coding sequence is TGTGCCGTCGGACAGGGGGCTATTCAGTACTTC. V usage is TRBV5-4 and J usage is TRBJ2-4; 11 bases are shared with TRBD1. Trimming removed 10 bases from V and 10 bases from J; junction bases left unmatched: 4. The CDR3 loop spans 11 amino acids. Germline V gives CDR1 SGHNT, CDR2 YYREEE (reference sequence).

The genes are TRBV20-1 and TRBJ2-1, with unresolved D. CDR3 length: 16 residues. Germline loops: CDR1 DFQATT, CDR2 SNEGSKA (reference sequence). V lost 0 bases to trimming and J lost 1 base, with 13 bases between them. This CDR3 is CSARDSSAPSYNEQFF. CDR3 in DNA: TGCAGTGCTAGAGATTCATCAGCGCCTTCCTACAATGAGCAGTTCTTC.

The V and J genes are TRBV7-3 and TRBJ2-3, with TRBD1 identical over 8 bases. CDR1 is SGHTA and CDR2 is FQGTGA in the germline V gene. V lost 5 bases to trimming and J lost 2 bases; unmatched junction nucleotides: 6. This CDR3 has 15 amino acids. The CDR3 DNA follows: TGTGCCAGCAGCCTACAGGGGGGAGTCACAGATACGCAGTATTTT. It is translated as CASSLQGGVTDTQYF. Full variable domain (rest looked up from reference TRBV7-3 and TRBJ2-3): GAGVSQTPSNKVTEKGKYVELRCDPISGHTALYWYRQSLGQGPEFLIYFQGTGAADDSGLPNDRFFAVRPEGSVSTLKIQRTERGDSAVYLCASSLQGGVTDTQYFGPGTRLTVL.

The rearrangement links TRBV20-1 to TRBJ2-1; tentative D call: TRBD2 (6 bases). From germline, CDR1 is DFQATT and CDR2 SNEGSKA (reference sequence). The CDR3 is 16 amino acids. Trimming cost V 0 bases and J 5 bases, with 17 bases left between them. The CDR3 DNA sequence: TGCAGTGCTAGAGATCCCGCGGTAGCGGTTAACAATGAGCAGTTCTTC. It translates to CSARDPAVAVNNEQFF.

The table lists this clonotype with a few counts. V is TRBV12-3 or TRBV12-4 and J is TRBJ1-1, with no clear D. Trimming pared 3 bases from V and 3 bases from J, leaving 11 bases between. The CDR3 covers 14 residues. DNA of the CDR3: TGTGCCAGCAGTTTTGGAGGGAGCTACACTGAAGCTTTCTTT. Translation: CASSFGGSYTEAFF.

The V call is TRBV12-3 or TRBV12-4, the J call TRBJ1-2; D is uncertain. This CDR3 has 13 amino acids. Trimming stripped 4 bases from V and 4 bases from J, with 10 bases between. In DNA form, the CDR3 reads TGTGCCAGCAGTTCCCGGGTCCTCTATGGCTACACCTTC. Translating it yields CASSSRVLYGYTF.

The chain employs TRBV6-5 and TRBJ2-1; 10 nucleotides line up with TRBD2. J gave up 8 bases and V 6 bases, and 7 bases lay outside the gene matches. Germline CDR1 and CDR2: MNHEY and SVGAGI. CDR3 length: 14 residues. CDR3 bases: TGTGCCAGCAGCCCTAGCGGGGGAGGGGATGAGCAGTTCTTC. It codes for CASSPSGGGDEQFF.

This clonotype was detected ten times or more. The chain has TRBV27 and TRBJ2-7; 9 bases are a match to TRBD2. The CDR3 is made up of 14 amino acids. Trimming took 5 bases from V and 5 from J; bases not matched to a gene: 7. Germline V gives CDR1 MNHEY, CDR2 SMNVEV (reference sequence). CDR3 sequence (DNA): TGTGCCAGCAGTATTAGCGGGAGTCAGAACGAGCAGTACTTC. Encoded protein: CASSISGSQNEQYF.

This clonotype has only a few counts. The chain uses TRBV21-1 and TRBJ2-2; the table's TRBD1 call for D was not verified on the DNA. TRBV21-1 is a pseudogene locus. The CDR3 loop spans 16 amino acids. The CDR3 bases are TGTGCCAGCAGGAGAGACAGCCGGGCAGAGCCCGGGGAGCTGTTTTTT. Its translation: CASRRDSRAEPGELFF.

This chain links TRBV19 with TRBJ2-7; D is unresolved. Trimming removed 4 bases from V and 6 bases from J, with 10 bases in between. The CDR3 length is 12 residues. From germline, CDR1 is LNHDA and CDR2 SQIVND (reference sequence). CDR3 coding DNA: TGTGCCAGTAGTACCAGGACGGGCGAGCAGTACTTC. This sequence encodes CASSTRTGEQYF.

The chain is built from TRBV12-3 or TRBV12-4 and TRBJ2-7; 9 nucleotides match TRBD1. The CDR3 totals 13 residues. J was trimmed by 2 bases and V by 8 bases; bases with no gene match: 4. CDR3 sequence: CASSGTGPYEQYF. CDR3 bases: TGTGCCAGCTCCGGGACAGGGCCCTACGAGCAGTACTTC.

This clonotype was counted only a few times. The chain recombines TRBV7-2 with TRBJ2-3, with 7 positions matching TRBD2. The CDR3 covers 15 residues. V shed 4 bases and J 5 bases; nucleotides not matched to a gene: 9. In germline, CDR1 is SGHTA, CDR2 FQGNSA. The CDR3 region is CASSSSGTVGDTQYF. CDR3 nucleotide sequence: TGTGCCAGCAGCTCCAGCGGGACCGTGGGAGATACGCAGTATTTT.

At least ten counts were recorded for this clonotype. V gene TRBV7-9 combines with J gene TRBJ2-5, with 8 bases aligning to TRBD2. This CDR3 comprises 15 residues. With 4 bases clipped from V and 1 base from J, the junction kept 5 bases outside the gene matches. The germline CDR1 and CDR2 sequences are SEHNR and FQNEAQ (reference sequence). As DNA, the CDR3 is TGTGCCAGCAGCTCCGGGGGGGGCCGCCAAGAGACCCAGTACTTC. It codes for CASSSGGGRQETQYF. The whole variable domain, filled in from reference TRBV7-9 and TRBJ2-5, reads DTGVSQNPRHKITKRGQNVTFRCDPISEHNRLYWYRQTLGQGPEFLTYFQNEAQLEKSRLLSDRFSAERPKGSFSTLEIQRTEQGDSAMYLCASSSGGGRQETQYFGPGTRLLVL.

This clonotype was seen a handful of times. The genes are TRBV25-1 and TRBJ2-2; 7 nucleotides line up with TRBD1. The CDR3 consists of 14 residues. Germline V gene lookup returns CDR1 MGHDK and CDR2 SYGVNS. V shed 5 bases and J 4 bases; nucleotides not matched to a gene: 4. CDR3 nucleotides: TGTGCCAGCAGTACCTCAGGGGGCACCGGGGAGCTGTTTTTT. This codes for CASSTSGGTGELFF.

The chain employs TRBV2 and TRBJ2-7; either TRBD1 or TRBD2 may fit D (5 bases each). This CDR3 contains 13 residues. Trimming removed 7 bases at V and 1 base at J, with 11 bases between. Germline V gives CDR1 SNHLY, CDR2 FYNNEI. The CDR3 spells CASTGTPSYEQYF. The CDR3 region has the DNA TGTGCCAGCACCGGGACCCCATCCTACGAGCAGTACTTC. The entire variable domain, with the rest obtained from reference TRBV2 and TRBJ2-7, is as follows: EPEVTQTPSHQVTQMGQEVILRCVPISNHLYFYWYRQILGQKVEFLVSFYNNEISEKSEIFDDQFSVERPDGSNFTLKIRSTKLEDSAMYFCASTGTPSYEQYFGPGTRLTVT.

This clonotype was counted many times. The rearrangement joins TRBV5-1 to TRBJ2-6, with D perhaps assigned TRBD1 or TRBD2 (5 bases each). From germline, CDR1 is SGHRS and CDR2 YFSETQ. CDR3 size: 15 residues. V lost 4 bases and J lost 1, with 9 bases in between. The CDR3 sequence: CASSLRESGANVLTF. CDR3 bases: TGCGCCAGCAGCCTCAGGGAGTCTGGGGCCAACGTCCTGACTTTC.

The V call is TRBV6-5, the J call TRBJ1-2, with 8 bases matching TRBD1. With V trimmed by 6 bases and J by 3 bases, 9 bases remained unmatched. The CDR3 is 15 residues long. The V gene's germline CDR1 is MNHEY and CDR2 SVGAGI. Here the CDR3 DNA reads TGTGCCAGCAGCGGACAGGGCGTGGGTTACTATGGCTACACCTTC. As protein: CASSGQGVGYYGYTF.

Only a few counts were recorded for this clonotype. J is TRBJ1-2 and V is TRBV5-1; the match to TRBD1 covers 7 bases. There are 15 residues in the CDR3. CDR1 is SGHRS, CDR2 YFSETQ, per germline. V dropped 4 bases and J dropped 6; count of bases not matched to a gene: 12. The CDR3 loop is CASSRDSPKVDGYTF. CDR3 DNA sequence: TGCGCCAGCAGCCGGGACAGCCCCAAAGTCGATGGCTACACCTTC.

This clonotype was recorded a few times. This sequence joins TRBV7-8 and TRBJ2-3; D possibly matches TRBD1 or TRBD2 (7 bases each). V was clipped by 6 bases and J by 4 bases, with 26 bases between them. Germline V gives CDR1 SGHVS, CDR2 FQNEAQ. The CDR3 is 18 residues long. The CDR3 region is CASSPDRERTSNPDTQYF. The CDR3, as DNA: TGTGCCAGCAGTCCAGACAGGGAGCGGACTAGTAATCCAGATACGCAGTATTTT.